These T cell receptor beta chains were read from a single sample in a study of cytomegalovirus exposure and HLA in healthy donors. Profiling relied on immunoSEQ multiplex PCR, and the TCRdb table lists in-frame clones only, not all of them. The top ten hold approximately 9.9% of the sample, which has approximately 74,000 clones, just under 80% seen once. Input material: PBMCs. These receptors came from a man in his forties in good health and CMV-seronegative. Both conserved end residues are part of each CDR3. Each record gives: D gene, J gene, V gene, clone size, CDR3 DNA, CDR3 protein. A D gene is named only where the DNA matches it firmly. Clone size is given for some rows only: seen once, a few or many times, or a class if the clone is expanded.

>NA|TRBJ1-4|TRBV7-9|NA
TGTGCCAGCAGCTTAGTGGACAGTAATGAAAAACTGTTTTTT
CASSLVDSNEKLFF
>NA|TRBJ2-7|TRBV5-1|NA
TGCGCCAGCAGCTTGGCCCCCCAGGCCTACGAGCAGTACTTC
CASSLAPQAYEQYF
>TRBD2|TRBJ2-1|TRBV27|NA
TGTGCCAGCAGTCTTAGGGTTACTAGCGGACTTTACAATGAGCAGTTCTTC
CASSLRVTSGLYNEQFF
>NA|TRBJ2-6|TRBV6-1|NA
TGTGCCAGCAGTGAAGGTGATCCAGGGCGAGGCTCTGGGGCCAACGTCCTGACTTTC
CASSEGDPGRGSGANVLTF
>NA|TRBJ2-1|TRBV4-1|NA
TGCGCCAGCAGCCAAGCGGGTTTACAGGGAAGTCAGCAGTTCTTC
CASSQAGLQGSQQFF
>NA|TRBJ1-4|TRBV19|NA
TGTGCCAGTAGGTTGGGGAGTCATGAAAAACTGTTTTTT
CASRLGSHEKLFF
>NA|TRBJ2-3|TRBV5-4|NA
TGTGCCAGCAGCTTGGCCTCAGGCAATACAGATACGCAGTATTTT
CASSLASGNTDTQYF
>TRBD2|TRBJ2-1|TRBV7-9|NA
TGTGCCAGCAGCCCCCGACCGGGACTAGCCTTAAACAATGAGCAGTTCTTC
CASSPRPGLALNNEQFF
>TRBD2|TRBJ2-3|TRBV7-8|NA
TGTGCCAGCAGCTTAGTGGGGGGGAGGCGGGATACGCAGTATTTT
CASSLVGGRRDTQYF
>NA|TRBJ2-5|TRBV7-9|NA
TGTGCCAGCAGCTTAGGCAGGGAACCGTACCAAGAGACCCAGTACTTC
CASSLGREPYQETQYF
>NA|TRBJ1-6|TRBV6-5|NA
TGTGCCAGCAGTTACTCTACAAATTCACCCCTCCACTTT
CASSYSTNSPLHF
>NA|TRBJ2-3|TRBV6-5|NA
TGTGCCAGCAGTTACTCGGGCAGGGGAGGCACAGATACGCAGTATTTT
CASSYSGRGGTDTQYF
>TRBD2|TRBJ2-1|TRBV9|once
TGTGCCAGCAGCGCTAGCGGGAGCTCCTACAATGAGCAGTTCTTC
CASSASGSSYNEQFF
>TRBD1|TRBJ1-2|TRBV5-1|NA
TGCGCCAGCAGCTTGGCTGGACAGGGATCTAATGGCTACACCTTC
CASSLAGQGSNGYTF
>NA|TRBJ2-1|TRBV6-1|NA
TGTGCCAGCAGTGAAGACCGGGGAAATGAGCAGTTCTTC
CASSEDRGNEQFF
>TRBD2|TRBJ2-3|TRBV7-2|NA
TGTGCCAGCAGCTTGATGGGACTAGCGGGGGGGCATGGGGATACGCAGTATTTT
CASSLMGLAGGHGDTQYF
>NA|TRBJ1-2|TRBV4-1|few
TGCGCCAGCAGCCAGTCAGGGGTGGAGAACTATGGCTACACCTTC
CASSQSGVENYGYTF
>NA|TRBJ2-7|TRBV6-1|NA
TGTGCCAGCAGTGAAGTGGAGTTCCCCTACGAGCAGTACTTC
CASSEVEFPYEQYF
>NA|TRBJ2-2|TRBV5-1|few
TGCGCCAGCAGGGTGAGAACTTCGAACACCGGGGAGCTGTTTTTT
CASRVRTSNTGELFF
>TRBD1|TRBJ2-7|TRBV7-2|NA
TGTGCCAGCAGCTTATGGGACAGGGGGCCCGAGCAGTACTTC
CASSLWDRGPEQYF
>NA|TRBJ2-6|TRBV5-1|NA
TGCGCCAGCAGCCTTCGTTCCGCTGGGGCCAACGTCCTGACTTTC
CASSLRSAGANVLTF
>TRBD1|TRBJ2-2|TRBV4-1|NA
TGCGCCAGCAGCCAAGGAGGGACAGGACAAAAAAAAACGAACACCGGGGAGCTGTTTTTT
CASSQGGTGQKKTNTGELFF
>NA|TRBJ1-1|TRBV6-6|NA
TGTGCCAGCAGTTACTCTCCGGACACTGAAGCTTTCTTT
CASSYSPDTEAFF
>TRBD1|TRBJ2-5|TRBV2|NA
TGTGCCAGCAGTGAACGATGGGGGACAGGGTCGGGTTCCGCCAAAGAGACCCAGTACTTC
CASSERWGTGSGSAKETQYF
>TRBD1|TRBJ1-2|TRBV7-8|once
TGTGCCAGCAGCTCAGAGACAGGGATTGGAGATTGGGCTAACTATGGCTACACCTTC
CASSSETGIGDWANYGYTF
>NA|TRBJ1-5|TRBV19|NA
TGTGCCAGTAGTCCAAGGGGCGATAGCAATCAGCCCCAGCATTTT
CASSPRGDSNQPQHF
>NA|TRBJ2-7|TRBV27|NA
TGTGCCAGCAGTTCTTACAGGGTCTCCTACGAGCAGTACTTC
CASSSYRVSYEQYF
>NA|TRBJ1-1|TRBV6-5|NA
TGTGCCAGCATCAAAACGGGTAACACTGAAGCTTTCTTT
CASIKTGNTEAFF
>NA|TRBJ2-2|TRBV2|NA
TGTGCCAGCAGCGCGGGACTTAGGAACGGGGAGCTGTTTTTT
CASSAGLRNGELFF
>NA|TRBJ2-7|TRBV7-6|NA
TGTGCCAGCAGCTTAGCTGGGCTCTACGAGCAGTACTTC
CASSLAGLYEQYF
>TRBD1|TRBJ2-1|TRBV5-1|once
TGCGCCAGCCGTCGGGACAGGGCTTACAATGAGCAGTTCTTC
CASRRDRAYNEQFF
>TRBD1|TRBJ2-7|TRBV28|NA
TGTGCCAGCAGTTGGGGGACAGGAGGCCACGAGCAGTACTTC
CASSWGTGGHEQYF
>NA|TRBJ1-1|TRBV6-1|NA
TGTGCCAGCACCCGGCAGGGGATCACTGAAGCTTTCTTT
CASTRQGITEAFF
>NA|TRBJ1-2|TRBV9|NA
TGTGCCAGCAGCGTAGACAGGGCTGATGGCTACACCTTC
CASSVDRADGYTF
>TRBD2|TRBJ2-7|TRBV29-1|NA
TGCAGCGCGGGACTAGCGGGAGGTTACGAGCAGTACTTC
CSAGLAGGYEQYF
>NA|TRBJ2-2|TRBV5-4|NA
TGTGCCAGCAGCTCTACCGGGATTTACACCGGGGAGCTGTTTTTT
CASSSTGIYTGELFF
>TRBD1|TRBJ2-7|TRBV11-2|NA
TGTGCCAGCAGCTTAGATGGACAGGGTCCCCGCGAGCAGTACTTC
CASSLDGQGPREQYF
>TRBD1|TRBJ2-1|TRBV5-4|NA
TGTGCCAGCAGCTTACCGGGACAGCAAAACAATGAGCAGTTCTTC
CASSLPGQQNNEQFF
>TRBD2|TRBJ2-2|TRBV7-9|NA
TGTGCCAGCAGCTTGACTAGCGGTAACACCGGGGAGCTGTTTTTT
CASSLTSGNTGELFF
>NA|TRBJ2-5|TRBV11-1|NA
TGTGCCAGCAGCTTATTTCAACGGGAGACCCAGTACTTC
CASSLFQRETQYF
>NA|TRBJ2-5|TRBV27|NA
TGTGCCAGCAGTTTATTCTTCGGAGGGGAAGAGACCCAGTACTTC
CASSLFFGGEETQYF
>NA|TRBJ2-2|TRBV6-6|NA
TGTGCCAGCAGGCCCCCCGGGGGAAACACCGGGGAGCTGTTTTTT
CASRPPGGNTGELFF
>NA|TRBJ2-7|TRBV4-2|NA
TGTGCCAGCAGCCAAGTGTTTGCGGGGAGCTCCTACGAGCAGTACTTC
CASSQVFAGSSYEQYF
>NA|TRBJ2-7|TRBV20-1|NA
TGCAGTGCCAGGAACCGAGGGGGGCAGTACTTC
CSARNRGGQYF
>TRBD2|TRBJ2-5|TRBV28|once
TGTGCCAGCGAGACAAGCGGGAGGCCCCCTTTGACCCAGTACTTC
CASETSGRPPLTQYF
>TRBD2|TRBJ2-3|TRBV11-2|NA
TGTGCCAGCAGCTTAGGGTGGGGGGGAGGGGGCACAGATACGCAGTATTTT
CASSLGWGGGGTDTQYF
>TRBD2|TRBJ2-3|TRBV7-9|NA
TGTGCCAGCAGCTCCGGACTAGCGGGAAGGTCAGATACGCAGTATTTT
CASSSGLAGRSDTQYF
>NA|TRBJ1-5|TRBV28|NA
TGTGCCAGCAGATGGGGGCTAAATCAGCCCCAGCATTTT
CASRWGLNQPQHF